Following are 3 T cell receptor beta chains from one sample sequenced in a study of T cell repertoires in cytomegalovirus infection. The antigens these receptors bind are not known. Via MiXCR, TCRdb re-called the reads, giving one row per CDR3 protein. The repertoire has tens of thousands of distinct CDR3 sequences, roughly 40% of them found once; the top ten carry approximately 93%. The material sequenced was CD8+ T cells from cultured PBMCs, taken from culture after CMV antigen stimulation. These receptors all come from a human donor in good health (CMV status not recorded). Some clones in this sample may be carry-over from other donors' samples.

This chain links TRBV20-1 with TRBJ2-7; the D gene is possibly TRBD1 (5 bases). The germline V and J ends were trimmed by 7 bases and 0 bases, with 16 bases remaining between them. Germline CDR1 reads DFQATT; CDR2 reads SNEGSKA (reference sequence). This CDR3 is 14 amino acids long. CDR3 loop: CSGLGAYSSYEQYF. CDR3 DNA sequence: TGCAGTGGGCTAGGGGCATATAGCTCCTACGAGCAGTACTTC.

The chain carries TRBV12-3 or TRBV12-4 and TRBJ2-1, with TRBD1 identical over 8 bases. J gave up 3 bases and V 5 bases, and 6 bases lay outside the gene matches. The CDR3 loop spans 15 amino acids. The CDR3: CASSPGTGLYNEQFF. For the CDR3, the DNA is TGTGCCAGCAGTCCCGGGACAGGTCTCTACAATGAGCAGTTCTTC.

This clonotype was counted a few times. The chain is built from TRBV12-3 or TRBV12-4 and TRBJ2-1, with TRBD2 matching 7 bases. V gave up 5 bases and J gave up 0 bases; unmatched junction bases: 10. This CDR3 comprises 17 residues. The CDR3 protein is CASSIPTSASSYNEQFF. The CDR3 bases are TGTGCCAGCAGTATCCCCACTAGCGCGAGCTCCTACAATGAGCAGTTCTTC.